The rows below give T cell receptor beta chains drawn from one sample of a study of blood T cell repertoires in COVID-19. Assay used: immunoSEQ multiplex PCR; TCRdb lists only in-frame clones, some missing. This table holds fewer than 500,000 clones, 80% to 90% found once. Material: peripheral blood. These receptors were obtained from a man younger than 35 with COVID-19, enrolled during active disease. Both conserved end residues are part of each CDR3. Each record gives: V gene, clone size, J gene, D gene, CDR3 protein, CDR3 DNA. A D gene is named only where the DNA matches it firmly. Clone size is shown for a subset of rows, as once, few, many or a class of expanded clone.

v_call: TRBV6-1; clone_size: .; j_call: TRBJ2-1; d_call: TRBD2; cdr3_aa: CASSEGSGLAGGPRFF; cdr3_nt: TGTGCCAGCAGTGAAGGGTCGGGACTAGCGGGGGGGCCTAGGTTCTTC
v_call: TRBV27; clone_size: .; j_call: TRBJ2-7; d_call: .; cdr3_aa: CASCGGQENEQYF; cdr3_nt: TGTGCCAGCTGCGGGGGACAGGAAAATGAGCAGTACTTC
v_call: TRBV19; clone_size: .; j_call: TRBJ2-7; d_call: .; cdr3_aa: CASSPWGLRAEQYF; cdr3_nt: TGTGCCAGTAGTCCTTGGGGCCTCCGGGCGGAGCAGTACTTC
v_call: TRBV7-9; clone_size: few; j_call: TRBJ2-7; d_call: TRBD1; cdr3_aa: CASSLKGADYEQYF; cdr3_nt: TGTGCCAGCAGCTTAAAGGGGGCCGACTACGAGCAGTACTTC
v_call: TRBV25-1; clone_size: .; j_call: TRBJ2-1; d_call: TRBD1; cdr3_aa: CASSDIGTGSNEQFF; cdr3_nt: TGTGCCAGCAGTGACATCGGGACAGGGTCCAATGAGCAGTTCTTC
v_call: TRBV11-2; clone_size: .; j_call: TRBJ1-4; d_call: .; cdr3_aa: CASSLNWSNEKLFF; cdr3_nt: TGTGCCAGCAGCTTAAACTGGAGTAATGAAAAACTGTTTTTT
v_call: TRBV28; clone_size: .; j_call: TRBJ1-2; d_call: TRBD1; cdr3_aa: CASGTGKDYDGYTF; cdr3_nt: TGTGCCAGTGGGACAGGGAAAGACTATGATGGCTACACCTTC
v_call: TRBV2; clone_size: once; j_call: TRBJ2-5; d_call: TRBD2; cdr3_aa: CASRGGLAGVLMVETQYF; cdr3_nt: TGTGCCAGCAGGGGGGGACTAGCGGGAGTACTGATGGTGGAGACCCAGTACTTC
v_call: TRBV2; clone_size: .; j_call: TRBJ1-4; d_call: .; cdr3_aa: CASMLAGTKSWEEKLFF; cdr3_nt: TGTGCCAGCATGCTCGCTGGGACAAAAAGTTGGGAAGAAAAACTGTTTTTT
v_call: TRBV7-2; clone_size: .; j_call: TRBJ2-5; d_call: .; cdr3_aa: CASSLAGQVRETQYF; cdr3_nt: TGTGCCAGCAGCTTAGCGGGGCAGGTCCGAGAGACCCAGTACTTC
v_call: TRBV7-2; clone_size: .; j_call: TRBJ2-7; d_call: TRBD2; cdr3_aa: CASSFIASGRNEQYF; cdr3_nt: TGTGCCAGCAGCTTCATCGCTAGCGGGAGGAACGAGCAGTACTTC
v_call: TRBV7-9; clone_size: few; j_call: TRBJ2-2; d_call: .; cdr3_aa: CASSFSSGELFF; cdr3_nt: TGTGCCAGCAGCTTTTCGTCCGGGGAGCTGTTTTTT
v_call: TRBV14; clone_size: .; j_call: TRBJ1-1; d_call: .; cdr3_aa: CASSQGRGSTEAFF; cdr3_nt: TGTGCCAGCAGCCAAGGGCGGGGGAGCACTGAAGCTTTCTTT
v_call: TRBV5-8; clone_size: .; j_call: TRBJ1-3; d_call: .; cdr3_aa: CASSFYYLSSGNTIYF; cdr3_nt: TGTGCCAGCAGCTTCTACTACCTTAGCTCTGGAAACACCATATATTTT
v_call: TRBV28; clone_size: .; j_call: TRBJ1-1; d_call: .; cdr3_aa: CASSFYRLNTEAFF; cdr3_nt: TGTGCCAGCAGTTTTTACAGACTGAACACTGAAGCTTTCTTT
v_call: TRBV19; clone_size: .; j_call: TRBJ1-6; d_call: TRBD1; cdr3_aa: CASSIDRGRDSPLHF; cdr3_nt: TGTGCCAGTAGTATCGACAGGGGGCGCGATTCACCCCTCCACTTT
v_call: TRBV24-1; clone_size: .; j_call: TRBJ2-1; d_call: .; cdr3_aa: CATSPAGSLYNEQFF; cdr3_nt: TGTGCCACCAGTCCAGCAGGGTCTCTCTACAATGAGCAGTTCTTC
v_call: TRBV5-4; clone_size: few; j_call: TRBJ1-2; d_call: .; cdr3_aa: CASSLEEGFYGYTF; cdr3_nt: TGTGCCAGCAGCTTGGAGGAGGGTTTCTATGGCTACACCTTC
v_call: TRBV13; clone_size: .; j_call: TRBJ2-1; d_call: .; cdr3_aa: CASSFRGNEQFF; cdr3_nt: TGTGCCAGCAGCTTCAGGGGCAATGAGCAGTTCTTC
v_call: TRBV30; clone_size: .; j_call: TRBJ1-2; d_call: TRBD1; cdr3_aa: CAWKDRGLFGYTF; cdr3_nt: TGTGCCTGGAAAGACAGGGGCCTCTTTGGCTACACCTTC
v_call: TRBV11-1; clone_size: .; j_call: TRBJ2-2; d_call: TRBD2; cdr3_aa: CASSPGGANTGELFF; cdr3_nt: TGTGCCAGCAGCCCGGGGGGGGCGAACACCGGGGAGCTGTTTTTT
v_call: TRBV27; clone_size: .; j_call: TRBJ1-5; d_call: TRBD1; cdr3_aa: CASSSSGTGDQPQHF; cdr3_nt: TGTGCCAGCAGCTCCTCCGGGACAGGGGATCAGCCCCAGCATTTT
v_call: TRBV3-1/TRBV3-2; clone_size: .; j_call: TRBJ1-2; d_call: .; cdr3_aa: CASSPPLGGGYTF; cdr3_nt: TGTGCCAGCAGCCCTCCACTGGGAGGAGGCTACACCTTC